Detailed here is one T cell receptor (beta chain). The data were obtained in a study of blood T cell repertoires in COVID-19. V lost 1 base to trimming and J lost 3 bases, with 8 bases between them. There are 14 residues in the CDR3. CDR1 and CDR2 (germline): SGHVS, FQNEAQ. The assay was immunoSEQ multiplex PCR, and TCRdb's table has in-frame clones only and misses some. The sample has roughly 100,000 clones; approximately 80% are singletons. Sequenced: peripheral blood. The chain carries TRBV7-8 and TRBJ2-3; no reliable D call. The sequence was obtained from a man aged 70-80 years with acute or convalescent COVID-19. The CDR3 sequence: CASSLDPSTDTQYF. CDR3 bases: TGTGCCAGCAGCTTAGATCCCTCGACAGATACGCAGTATTTT. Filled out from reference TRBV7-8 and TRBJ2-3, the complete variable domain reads GAGVSQSPRYKVAKRGQDVALRCDPISGHVSLFWYQQALGQGPEFLTYFQNEAQLDKSGLPSDRFFAERPEGSVSTLKIQRTQQEDSAVYLCASSLDPSTDTQYFGPGTRLTVL.